Sequencing of this T cell receptor (beta chain) was carried out in a study of cytomegalovirus exposure and HLA in healthy donors. Study results and limitations: Follow-up analysis seemed to connect common viral pathogens with several of the most significant clusters identified.

V dropped 3 bases and J dropped 2 bases, with 7 bases sitting between them. CDR3 length: 13 residues. Germline CDR1 is LNHNV and CDR2 is YYDKDF (reference sequence). Comments on this clone: No antigen is known for it.

Primers included in the PCR were 60 Vbeta and 13 Jbeta primers. Sequencing was performed with immunoSEQ multiplex PCR; in TCRdb, only in-frame clones are kept and a portion is missing. The table includes about 160,000 clones, 75% to 85% detected once. The chain employs TRBV15 and TRBJ1-2; no definite D call. The sequence derives from a human donor in good health. Material for sequencing was PBMCs. Here the CDR3 reads CATSSPPNYGYTF. As DNA, the CDR3 is TGTGCCACCAGCAGCCCCCCAAACTATGGCTACACCTTC.